This TCR beta chain comes out of a study of immune evolution from preneoplasia to lung adenocarcinoma (dated by TCRdb to the early 2020s). For the study in its entirety: HLA loss of heterozygosity was observed in approximately 7%, 15% and 30% of AIS, MIA and ADC lesions, respectively, and was not observed in any AAH lesions. The study profiled immune contexture across lung adenocarcinoma precursors and invasive adenocarcinoma using immune gene expression, TCR sequencing and multiplex immunofluorescence. Resected precursor lesions (AAH, AIS, MIA) and invasive adenocarcinomas were compared against paired morphologically normal lung tissue. Sample size was determined by specimen availability and not by a prior power calculation. The immune data were integrated with whole exome sequencing and methylation data obtained from the same cohort of nodules. A total of roughly 50 patients with pulmonary nodules who underwent surgical resection were included in the overall cohort. TCR sequencing data were obtained from approximately 56 patients. It was reported in the study that 100 or so samples were used for TCR sequencing. POLYSOLVER was used to infer Class I HLA alleles from exome data, while LOHHLA was used to detect allele-specific HLA loss. Results and caveats for the whole study, not just this receptor: All patients were from Japan and China, so applicability to Western populations was uncertain. The findings rested on association rather than direct causation, and larger cohorts with long-term follow-up and longitudinal biopsies were considered necessary. Normal lung showed the highest clonality, whereas later-stage lesions appeared to have higher T cell density and diversity but lower clonality. Normal lung had the highest top T cell clone frequencies, which appeared to decline progressively from AAH through AIS, MIA and invasive adenocarcinoma. The highest T cell clonality was observed in KRAS-mutant nodules compared with EGFR-mutant or double wild-type lesions.

In regard to this clone: Its specific antigen is unknown. A junction end diverges from the germline sequence, so it may reflect a read error.

Resection was performed on patients in Japan or China between the mid-2010s and the late 2010s. Two lung cancer pathologists independently reviewed H&E slides to confirm the histologic diagnosis of every case. Macro-dissection after pathologic assessment enriched premalignant or tumor cells for nucleic acid extraction. The AllPrep DNA/RNA FFPE Kit was used to isolate DNA from FFPE tissue. CDR1 and CDR2 are drawn from the germline V gene (reference sequence): SSHAT, FNYEAQ. The CDR3 sequence holds 13 residues, the cysteine and phenylalanine included. Only CDR3 DNA is held: 39 bases, read in frame from base 1. TCR beta CDR3 regions were sequenced from DNA using the immunoSEQ hsTCRbeta Kit. The paper's data handling went like this. TCR sequencing data were analysed with the ImmunoSEQ Analyzer. T cell clonality was defined as 1 minus Pielou's evenness, calculated on productive rearrangements. The inverse Simpson index, applied to productive templates, was used to measure T cell diversity. T cell density was defined as TCR beta template counts normalized to usable DNA, with usable DNA estimated by amplification and sequencing of housekeeping genes. Two-sided Kruskal-Wallis tests were used to compare TCR metrics across histologic stages. TCRdb provides this immuneACCESS table in a form limited to in-frame rearrangements. Some clones are lacking; in checked studies, under half of them reflect an unresolved V gene, and why the rest are absent is not known. V and J calls plus clone size are reproduced from that table; the DNA served to infer D and trimming. In this sample the table shows fewer than 900 clones, approximately 84% of which occur a single time. Of the sample, approximately 9% is held by the ten largest clones.

This clonotype was sampled from an older person with lung adenocarcinoma. The receptor chain draws on TRBV7-7 and TRBJ2-7, with a tentative D gene TRBD1 over 5 matching bases. Specimen: FFPE atypical adenomatous hyperplasia tissue from the lung. What this sample's cell subset or site label stands for: atypical adenomatous hyperplasia (AAH), lung preneoplasia. The CDR3 region: CASSPGFPYEQYF. DNA sequence: TGTGCTAGCAGCCCAGGGTTTCCCTACGAGCAGTACTTC.